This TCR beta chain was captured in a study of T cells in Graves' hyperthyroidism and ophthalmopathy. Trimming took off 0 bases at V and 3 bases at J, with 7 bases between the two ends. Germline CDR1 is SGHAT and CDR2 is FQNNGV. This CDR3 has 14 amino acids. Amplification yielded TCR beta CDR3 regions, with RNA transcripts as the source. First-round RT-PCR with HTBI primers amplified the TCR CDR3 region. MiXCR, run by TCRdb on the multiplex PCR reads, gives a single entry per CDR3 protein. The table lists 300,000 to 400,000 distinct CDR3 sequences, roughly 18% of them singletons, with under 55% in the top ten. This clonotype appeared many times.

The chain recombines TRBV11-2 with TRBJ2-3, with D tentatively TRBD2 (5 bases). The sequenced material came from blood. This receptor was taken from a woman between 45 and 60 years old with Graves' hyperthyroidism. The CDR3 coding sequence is TGTGCCAGCAGCTTAGAGGAGGTTACAGATACGCAGTATTTT. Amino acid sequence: CASSLEEVTDTQYF. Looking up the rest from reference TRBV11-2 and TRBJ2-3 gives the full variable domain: EAGVAQSPRYKIIEKRQSVAFWCNPISGHATLYWYQQILGQGPKLLIQFQNNGVVDDSQLPKDRFSAERLKGVDSTLKIQPAKLEDSAVYLCASSLEEVTDTQYFGPGTRLTVL.